This T cell receptor beta chain stems from a study of cytomegalovirus exposure and HLA in healthy donors (TCRdb year 2017). About the study as a whole: An earlier analysis of 587 of the donors reported about 250 Gb of sequence data and around 120 million unique TCR beta sequences from 150 million to 200 million T cells. The number of typed donors differed by locus: about 620-630 for A, B, C, DRB1 and DQB1; 522 for DQA1; over 600 for DPA1; and around 490 for DPB1. Along with the 666-subject first cohort, a separate validation cohort of 120 different subjects was used. Among approximately 370 genotyped donors of the cohort, an average of around 220,000 unique TCR beta nucleotide sequences was sequenced per donor, of which roughly 17% were non-productive. Both class I and class II loci were covered by HLA typing, at four-digit resolution. The later analysis used no new phenotypic data to find candidate immune exposures, relying instead on TCR beta sequences and their occurrence across donors. The study was designed to test whether signatures of past pathogen exposure could be identified by cataloging public T cell receptors. The T cell repertoires of 670 or so subjects were profiled by immunosequencing and related to cytomegalovirus serostatus. Of the roughly 400 genotyped donors, around 81% fell in the genetic ancestry cluster associated with self-reported Caucasian donors. Roughly 310 gigabases of sequencing data and roughly 90 million unique TCR sequences were included in an early release covering several hundred HLA-typed donors. In a later genetic analysis, genome-wide SNP genotypes for 398 of the 666 donors were used, and that subset was treated as a discovery cohort. In a later analysis, previously published TCR beta repertoires from several hundred donors were re-analyzed and high-resolution HLA genotyping was added so that TCR occurrence patterns could be studied. Because of strong linkage in the cohort, four to six DR-DQ haplotypes were treated as single units for association and clustering. Donor age, sex, ethnicity and CMV serostatus were compiled alongside the repertoire data. Every discovery cohort repertoire had been produced on one sequencing platform. High-throughput TCR immunosequencing, statistical association of individual TCRs with disease status, and machine learning were combined to predict cytomegalovirus infection status. An earlier analysis of approximately 640 of the donors applied high-throughput TCR beta sequencing to assess whether each TCR beta V gene segment acted as functional or pseudogenic. Results and caveats for the whole study, not just this receptor: CMV serostatus was the only immune exposure information available for the cohort. In a later analysis, the rate of TCR association differed among HLA loci, with DRB1 alleles having the most associated TCRs and HLA-C alleles having the fewest. Presence/absence analyses assumed roughly uniform sequencing depth across donors, an assumption that may not hold. Cytomegalovirus status was reported to be diagnosed by the classifier with high specificity and sensitivity in both the original and validation cohorts. The sequencing pipeline was judged likely to have produced a cluster of highly shared sequence variants as a technical artifact. Because counts were too low, 15 to 20 rarely observed V segments, including chromosome 9 orphons, were left out of the earlier analysis of some 600 of the donors. A total of 164 TCR beta chains were listed by the study as associated with cytomegalovirus. Several of the top co-occurrence clusters appeared to be linked to parvovirus B19, influenza, CMV and Epstein-Barr virus, according to a later analysis. In a later genetic analysis, fewer N-insertions in productive TCRs were reported among donors in an Asian-associated ancestry cluster than the approximately 710-donor mean. Some IMGT-functional V segments, including TRBV6-2 and TRBV6-3, could not be distinguished by the 87-base-pair reads and were therefore excluded. Three of the identified cytomegalovirus-associated TCR beta chains were confirmed in vitro to be specific for cytomegalovirus antigens. HLA typing was unavailable for some donors at each locus, so association tests used only the typed subset. A further reported finding was that TCR beta sequences accurately predicted the HLA-A and HLA-B alleles for most subjects in the first cohort. In an earlier analysis of fewer than 700 of the donors, most TCR beta V segments appeared in productive rearrangements about 87% or about 30% of the time, broadly matching IMGT annotations. Most TCR sequences were seen in very few donors, while some public TCRs were found in many individuals. In a later analysis, HLA-associated TCR beta chains showed more clonal expansion and lower generation probabilities than non-associated chains that were equally common. Correlated functional status among segregating V segments might be attributable to linkage disequilibrium, but an unknown experimental factor could not be ruled out. When HLA alleles, especially DR and DQ, strongly co-occurred, TCR associations were difficult to assign to individual alleles. In this cohort, only TCR beta chains were sequenced, and detectable features were limited by the absence of alpha or paired-chain data. According to a later analysis, most CMV-associated TCR beta chains appeared to be HLA-restricted, and the HLA associations seemed to be driven largely by CMV exposure. At a false discovery rate of 0.05, a later analysis linked under 20,000 TCR beta sequences to specific HLA alleles. According to the authors, the approach could potentially be generalized to other disease states and immunological phenotypes. An association between a missense DCLRE1C variant and V-gene and J-gene trimming of TCR beta chains was found in a later genetic analysis and replicated in an independent cohort.

On this clone itself: Which antigen it targets is not known. No much larger clone exists at a distance of one base, and base qualities are not known.

The cohort consisted of 666 healthy bone marrow donors. Cohort members were all nominally healthy when sampled, although unrecorded immune exposures were likely present. The donor was CMV seropositive and belonged to the group of 250 to 350 seropositive cohort members. A peripheral blood sample was collected from each donor, and TCR beta sequencing was performed on peripheral blood mononuclear cells. Genomic DNA extraction from the blood cell samples was performed with the Qiagen DNeasy Blood Extraction Kit. Libraries were built with the immunoSEQ multiplex PCR assay. A mixture of 60 forward primers for TCR Vbeta segments and 13 reverse primers for TCR Jbeta segments was used in the multiplex PCR. Amplification of the CDR3 region of rearranged TCR beta genes was performed with a multiplex PCR assay on genomic DNA. The Illumina HiSeq System was used to sequence the amplified TCR beta libraries as 87-base-pair reads. Per the source publication's procedure: Across the 700 or so repertoires, a later analysis counted approximately 75 million unique TCR beta chains, roughly 11 million of which were shared by at least two donors. Raw reads were error-corrected and collapsed into unique sequences by a nearest-neighbor algorithm in which closely related sequences were merged to remove PCR and sequencing errors. To assign V, D and J gene segments, CDR3 sequences were aligned to IMGT reference sequences. For a sequence to be retained, at least a six-nucleotide match to both a V gene segment and a J gene segment was required. A rearrangement was called productive if the CDR3 had no stop codons and remained in frame with V and J, and every other rearrangement was called non-productive. CDR3 was defined according to IMGT convention as the region running from the second conserved V-encoded cysteine to the conserved J-encoded phenylalanine. The earlier analysis of more than 450 of the donors excluded sequences that lacked an unambiguous match to a single V gene segment. An earlier analysis of almost 600 of the donors classified V segments as functional when productive rearrangements were above 56.7% and as segregating when the standard deviation between donors was above 5%. To diagnose cytomegalovirus status from the catalog of TCR beta chain sequences, a statistical classification framework was built. A later analysis assigned V and J genes by comparing TCR nucleotide sequences with IMGT/GENE-DB human TR gene sequences. The TCRdist pipeline was used in a later analysis to assign CDR3 sequences and most-parsimonious VDJ recombination scenarios. In a later analysis, each TCR beta chain was defined by its CDR3 amino acid sequence together with its V-gene family, and reads lacking a unique V-gene family were excluded. In a later analysis, 450 to 600 highly shared, low-generation-probability nucleotide sequences were removed to address suspected cross-contamination and a sequencing artifact. A later analysis calculated a clonal expansion index for each public chain from normalized within-repertoire ranks of inferred template counts. Generation probabilities in a later analysis came from a VDJ recombination model fitted to out-of-frame rearrangements, and those results were checked against IGoR. Hypergeometric tests were used in a later analysis to score TCR-TCR, TCR-HLA and TCR-CMV co-occurrence, with a repertoire-size bias correction applied to the TCR pairs. To estimate false discovery rates, a later analysis permuted the HLA or CMV assignments 20 times. In a later analysis, co-occurring TCRs were grouped using DBSCAN, and TCRdist sequence similarity was added for clustering within HLA-allele-positive subsets. Repertoires with fewer than 30,000 or more than 120,000 public chains were left out of co-occurrence clustering, as were five repertoires with anomalous nucleotide sharing. TCRdb stores this immuneACCESS table with in-frame sequences only. Part of the clones is absent; in the studies checked, under half of the shortfall reflects unresolved V genes, and no reason is known for the rest. That table gives V, J and clone size, and the DNA gave D and trimming. This sample gives around 200,000 clones in total; over 80% of them show up just once. About a tenth of the sample comes from the top ten.

The germline V gene (reference sequence) yields SEHNR for CDR1 and FQNEAQ for CDR2. Trimming removed 1 base from V and 4 bases from J, leaving 13 bases between the germline ends. From its cysteine to its phenylalanine, the CDR3 spans 15 amino acids. Only the CDR3 portion is preserved as DNA: 45 bases, with reading frame beginning at the first base. Source material: PBMCs. The clonotype was recovered from a woman aged 50 to 60 in good health and CMV-seropositive. This sequence uses TRBV7-9 and TRBJ1-1, with a tentative D gene TRBD1 over 5 matching bases. The sequenced DNA is TGTGCCAGCAGCTTAGTCCCAGGGTTGGGCACTGAAGCTTTCTTT. Translated, it reads CASSLVPGLGTEAFF.